This T cell receptor beta chain emerged from a study of T cell changes during pregnancy in multiple sclerosis. Produced via immunoSEQ multiplex PCR; TCRdb's table is partial and in-frame only. The sample comprises more than 40,000 clones, roughly 90% of which are singletons, and about 1.5% rests with the top ten. The sequencing here drew on peripheral blood, taken in the first trimester of pregnancy. This sequence originates from a female donor in good health, enrolled as a control in a pregnancy study.

DNA for the CDR3: TGTGCCAGCAGCTTAGGGCAGGGGGAGAACAATCAGCCCCAGCATTTT. It encodes CASSLGQGENNQPQHF. The chain employs TRBV11-3 and TRBJ1-5; TRBD1 agrees at 7 bases. The CDR3 consists of 16 residues. Germline V lookup: CDR1 SGHNT, CDR2 YENEEA. V shed 1 base and J 3 bases; nucleotides not matched to a gene: 6.